This entry lists 6 T cell receptor beta chains sequenced from one sample in a study of blood T cell repertoires in COVID-19. Repertoires were generated with immunoSEQ multiplex PCR, while TCRdb's copy carries only in-frame clones and drops some. In the table there are some 150,000 clones, roughly 82% of which are singletons. Sequencing used peripheral blood. Every receptor here comes from a woman aged 70-85 years with acute or convalescent COVID-19.

This chain links TRBV9 with TRBJ2-6; D might be TRBD2 (6 bases). The length of the CDR3 is 19 residues. Trimming removed 4 bases at V and 0 bases at J, with 20 bases between. Per germline, CDR1 SGDLS and CDR2 YYNGEE. The CDR3 sequence is CASSPIHGGRSSGANVLTF. The CDR3 nucleotides are TGTGCCAGCAGCCCTATCCACGGAGGGAGAAGCTCTGGGGCCAACGTCCTGACTTTC.

This chain connects TRBV10-3 to TRBJ1-2, with D uncertain. The germline V gene encodes CDR1 ENHRY and CDR2 SYGVKD. Between the trimmed V and J ends, which lost 0 bases and 7 bases, there was a span of 12 bases. The CDR3 is 14 residues long. In DNA, the CDR3 is TGTGCCATCAGTGAGTCCTCGGGGTTATCTGGCTACACCTTC. Protein sequence: CAISESSGLSGYTF.

This chain links TRBV11-3 with TRBJ2-1; possible D gene TRBD1, 5 bases. CDR3 size: 12 residues. The ends were cut back, 4 bases at V and 8 bases at J, with 9 bases in the middle. From germline, CDR1 is SGHNT and CDR2 YENEEA. CDR3 region: CASSSRVDEQFF. The CDR3 region has the DNA TGTGCCAGCAGCTCCAGGGTGGATGAGCAGTTCTTC.

CDR3 sequence reads: CASSRAVQETQYF. CDR3 nucleotide sequence: TGTGCCAGCAGCCGCGCGGTCCAAGAGACCCAGTACTTC. The chain uses TRBV11-2 and TRBJ2-5; unclear D gene. Germline V gives CDR1 SGHAT, CDR2 FQNNGV. The CDR3 runs to 13 residues. V gave up 5 bases and J gave up 1 base, with 8 bases separating them.

This chain links TRBV7-8 with TRBJ2-3, with TRBD2 identical over 10 bases. The CDR3 is 17 amino acids. V dropped 5 bases and J dropped 2; count of bases not matched to a gene: 10. CDR1 is SGHVS, CDR2 FQNEAQ, per germline. CDR3 residues: CASSVLLAGVTTDTQYF. The CDR3 DNA reads as TGTGCCAGCAGCGTCCTCCTAGCGGGGGTTACCACAGATACGCAGTATTTT. Filled out from reference TRBV7-8 and TRBJ2-3, the complete variable domain reads GAGVSQSPRYKVAKRGQDVALRCDPISGHVSLFWYQQALGQGPEFLTYFQNEAQLDKSGLPSDRFFAERPEGSVSTLKIQRTQQEDSAVYLCASSVLLAGVTTDTQYFGPGTRLTVL.

In regard to this clone: At the DNA level, this CDR3 is encoded by other sequences in the same sample as well. The V call is TRBV7-2, the J call TRBJ2-1; perhaps TRBD1 as D (6 bases). Between the trimmed V and J ends, which lost 1 base and 4 bases, there was a span of 11 bases. The CDR3 has 15 residues. Germline CDR1 reads SGHTA; CDR2 reads FQGNSA. The CDR3 nucleotides are TGTGCCAGCAGCTTAGACGGGCAGGGGTACAATGAGCAGTTCTTC. This codes for CASSLDGQGYNEQFF. Full variable domain (missing parts from reference TRBV7-2 and TRBJ2-1): GAGVSQSPSNKVTEKGKDVELRCDPISGHTALYWYRQSLGQGLEFLIYFQGNSAPDKSGLPSDRFSAERTGGSVSTLTIQRTQQEDSAVYLCASSLDGQGYNEQFFGPGTRLTVL.